This T cell receptor beta chain came from a study of T cells in Graves' hyperthyroidism and ophthalmopathy. As for the study in general: Blood was drawn when the patient was first diagnosed and still untreated.

Study outcomes and limitations: Peripheral blood also featured most of the thyroid clonotypes expanded above 0.001.

Absent ophthalmopathy progression within 18 months defined stable Graves' hyperthyroidism. Diagnoses rested on clinical symptoms, serum thyroxine and TRAb, thyroid ultrasound and orbital computed tomography. The CDR3 sequence is 13 residues long. The germline CDR1 and CDR2 sequences are MNHEY and SVGAGI. V was pared by 2 bases and J by 6 bases, with 10 bases between. Ten or more counts support this clonotype. Its antigen is as yet unknown. TCR beta CDR3 sequences were amplified from RNA transcripts. Carried out on the TCR CDR3, a first-round RT-PCR used the HTBI primer set. TCRdb re-analysed the multiplex PCR reads in MiXCR, keeping a single row per CDR3 protein. Of 470,000 or so distinct CDR3 sequences in the sample, under 25% were seen once.

The clonotype originates from a man between 18 and 29 years old with Graves' hyperthyroidism. The genes are TRBV6-5 and TRBJ1-1, with D possibly being TRBD1 (5 bases). Material for sequencing was blood. Here the CDR3 reads CASSYPTGAEAFF. The CDR3 DNA is TGTGCCAGCAGTTACCCAACGGGGGCTGAAGCTTTCTTT.